Many counts were recorded for the clone carrying this TCR beta chain. The CDR3 totals 12 residues. Trimming cost V 2 bases and J 7 bases, with 6 bases left between them. Preparation of the TCRbeta library was carried out with unique molecular identifiers. TCRdb fed the PCR reads into MiXCR, producing one record per CDR3 protein. The sample lists about 350,000 distinct CDR3 sequences; roughly 14% were seen once. These data are taken from a study of T-cell reconstitution after alpha-beta-depleted transplantation in children. The clonotype comes from a human donor who donated a stem cell graft to a child with Fanconi anemia. The starting material was PBMCs, obtained from the stem cell graft. The V gene is TRBV12-3 or TRBV12-4, the J gene TRBJ1-5; no clear D gene. The CDR3: CASSLRVQPQHF. In nucleotides, the CDR3 is TGTGCCAGCAGTTTACGTGTACAGCCCCAGCATTTT.